What follows are 17 T cell receptor beta chains derived from one specimen sequenced in a study of blood T cell repertoires in COVID-19. Sequencing was performed with immunoSEQ multiplex PCR; in TCRdb, only in-frame clones are kept and a portion is missing. The sample lists over 200,000 clones, 70% to 90% seen once, with under 14% in the top ten. Sequenced input: PBMCs or T cells enriched from blood (not recorded which). The receptors were sampled from a man aged 25 to 40 who had recovered from COVID-19.

This chain links TRBV7-8 with TRBJ1-6; D uncertain. The CDR3 has 16 residues. Germline assignment: CDR1 SGHVS and CDR2 FQNEAQ. With 8 bases removed from V and 0 bases from J, the gap between germline ends came to 14 bases. The CDR3 region is CASVEGGSSYNSPLHF. The CDR3 nucleotides are TGTGCCAGCGTGGAGGGCGGCAGCTCCTATAATTCACCCCTCCACTTT.

The chain uses TRBV28 and TRBJ1-5; the D gene is possibly TRBD1 (5 bases). The V end lost 5 bases, the J end lost 9 bases, and 14 bases lay between the germline ends. CDR3 length: 13 amino acids. CDR1 is MDHEN and CDR2 is SYDVKM in the germline V gene. The CDR3 bases are TGTGCCAGCAGTACGACAGACTTAAGGCCCCAGCATTTT. It is translated as CASSTTDLRPQHF. Full variable domain (missing parts from reference TRBV28 and TRBJ1-5): DVKVTQSSRYLVKRTGEKVFLECVQDMDHENMFWYRQDPGLGLRLIYFSYDVKMKEKGDIPEGYSVSREKKERFSLILESASTNQTSMYLCASSTTDLRPQHFGDGTRLSIL.

The rearrangement joins TRBV30 to TRBJ1-3, with unresolved D. The germline gives CDR1 GTSNPN, CDR2 SVGIG (reference sequence). The CDR3 runs 14 residues. V gave up 6 bases and J gave up 4 bases, with 16 bases separating them. CDR3 sequence reads: CACKMTRGGNTIYF. DNA of the CDR3: TGTGCCTGTAAGATGACTAGAGGAGGAAACACCATATATTTT.

This chain links TRBV19 with TRBJ2-2, with D maybe TRBD1 (5 bases). CDR1 and CDR2 from the germline V gene are LNHDA and SQIVND (reference sequence). V shed 7 bases and J shed 6 bases, with 18 bases lying between them. The CDR3 has 15 amino acids. In DNA form, the CDR3 reads TGTGCCAGTAAACCCAGGGTTTTTGACTCCGGGGAGCTGTTTTTT. The encoded protein is CASKPRVFDSGELFF. Drawing the rest from reference TRBV19 and TRBJ2-2, the complete variable domain is DGGITQSPKYLFRKEGQNVTLSCEQNLNHDAMYWYRQDPGQGLRLIYYSQIVNDFQKGDIAEGYSVSREKKESFPLTVTSAQKNPTAFYLCASKPRVFDSGELFFGEGSRLTVL.

J is TRBJ1-1 and V is TRBV30; D gene ambiguous. Trimming removed 5 bases at V and 7 bases at J, with 11 bases between. Germline V gene sequence: CDR1 GTSNPN, CDR2 SVGIG (reference sequence). There are 11 residues in the CDR3. The CDR3 here is CAWAEVVEAFF. In DNA form, the CDR3 reads TGTGCCTGGGCCGAGGTCGTTGAAGCTTTCTTT.

The rearrangement uses TRBV6-5 and TRBJ2-3; 7 bases map to TRBD2. The V gene's germline CDR1 is MNHEY and CDR2 SVGAGI. Trimming took 0 bases from V and 6 from J; bases not matched to a gene: 6. This CDR3 spans 15 amino acids. This CDR3 reads CASSYSGGSMDTQYF. The CDR3 DNA reads TGTGCCAGCAGTTACTCGGGCGGGAGTATGGATACGCAGTATTTT.

The J gene is TRBJ1-5, the V gene TRBV5-5; 7 bases fit TRBD1. V was pared by 4 bases and J by 3 bases, with 7 bases of the junction left unmatched. This CDR3 has 15 residues. Germline-derived CDR1 and CDR2 are SGHKS and YYEKEE (reference sequence). CDR3: CASSHRDSANQPQHF. The CDR3 coding sequence is TGTGCCAGCAGCCACCGGGACAGCGCCAATCAGCCCCAGCATTTT.

The genes are TRBV11-2 and TRBJ2-7; D is undetermined. The CDR3 runs 18 residues. Trimming cost V 2 bases and J 3 bases, with 23 bases left between them. The germline V gene has CDR1 SGHAT and CDR2 FQNNGV. For the CDR3, the DNA is TGTGCCAGCAGCTTATTAAATATTTCGACTGCCCCCTACTACGAGCAGTACTTC. Protein sequence: CASSLLNISTAPYYEQYF.

This chain connects TRBV27 to TRBJ2-1; D possibly corresponds to TRBD1 (7 bases). Looked up from germline, CDR1 is MNHEY and CDR2 is SMNVEV (reference sequence). The germline V and J ends were trimmed by 4 bases and 11 bases, with 15 bases remaining between them. The CDR3 has 13 amino acids. CDR3 DNA: TGTGCCAGCAGTTCCCGACAGGGAGGAAAGCAGTTCTTC. It is translated as CASSSRQGGKQFF.

This CDR3 is CASSQKAASGGLALSTDTQYF. The CDR3 DNA sequence: TGTGCCAGCAGCCAAAAAGCCGCTAGCGGGGGACTGGCCCTTAGCACAGATACGCAGTATTTT. V is TRBV4-2 and J is TRBJ2-3; 10 nucleotides match TRBD2. The CDR3 consists of 21 residues. V was pared by 2 bases and J by 0 bases, with 17 bases of the junction left unmatched. The germline V gene encodes CDR1 LGHNA and CDR2 YNFKEQ.

The chain recombines TRBV3-1 (or the pseudogene TRBV3-2) with TRBJ2-1; 13 bases agree with TRBD2. Per the germline V gene, CDR1 is LGHDT and CDR2 is YNNKEL (reference sequence). Losses at the gene ends were 4 bases for V and 7 bases for J; bases not matched to a gene: 10. The CDR3 runs 17 residues. CDR3 sequence: CASSLTWTSGSRNEQFF. DNA for the CDR3: TGTGCCAGCAGCCTGACCTGGACTAGCGGGAGTCGGAATGAGCAGTTCTTC.

The chain joins TRBV24-1 to TRBJ2-2; D might be TRBD2 (6 bases). Germline CDR1 reads KGHDR; CDR2 reads SFDVKD. There are 15 residues in the CDR3. V was pared by 5 bases and J by 7 bases, with 16 bases between. Here the CDR3 reads CATSVESGFHGELFF. In DNA form, the CDR3 reads TGTGCCACCAGTGTCGAAAGCGGGTTTCACGGGGAGCTGTTTTTT.

The chain carries TRBV24-1 and TRBJ2-1, with a weak D call TRBD2 (6 bases). CDR3 length: 15 residues. Germline CDR1 and CDR2: KGHDR and SFDVKD. V was shortened by 4 bases and J by 3 bases, with 12 bases between the two germline ends. The chain's CDR3 is CATSEPSVGYNEQFF. CDR3 coding DNA: TGTGCCACCAGTGAGCCTAGCGTAGGCTACAATGAGCAGTTCTTC.

This chain links TRBV5-1 with TRBJ1-2; 10 bases are shared with TRBD1. Germline-derived CDR1 and CDR2 are SGHRS and YFSETQ. J lost 5 bases, V lost 0 bases, and 10 bases had no gene match. The CDR3 covers 17 residues. CDR3 region: CASSLARDRGFSYGYTF. CDR3 nucleotides: TGCGCCAGCAGCTTGGCCCGGGACAGGGGCTTTTCTTATGGCTACACCTTC.

The J gene is TRBJ1-2, the V gene TRBV30; unclear D gene. Trimming cost V 5 bases and J 5 bases, with 12 bases left between them. Looked up from germline, CDR1 is GTSNPN and CDR2 is SVGIG (reference sequence). CDR3 size: 12 residues. CDR3 DNA: TGTGCCTGGTCCTCCACTTTATATGGCTACACCTTC. Translating it yields CAWSSTLYGYTF.

The V gene is TRBV3-1 (or the pseudogene TRBV3-2), the J gene TRBJ1-1; 7 bases agree with TRBD1. The CDR3 loop spans 16 amino acids. Germline V gives CDR1 LGHDT, CDR2 YNNKEL (reference sequence). V trimming: 1 base; J trimming: 2 bases; junction bases outside the gene matches: 7. CDR3 sequence (DNA): TGTGCCAGCAGCCAAGCTTACAGGGGTCTAAACACTGAAGCTTTCTTT. Encoded protein: CASSQAYRGLNTEAFF.

The chain uses TRBV2 and TRBJ1-1, with D uncertain. Looked up from germline, CDR1 is SNHLY and CDR2 is FYNNEI. The CDR3 loop spans 13 amino acids. The ends were cut back, 6 bases at V and 2 bases at J, with 10 bases in the middle. The CDR3, as DNA: TGTGCCAGCAGAACGGAGATAAACACTGAAGCTTTCTTT. As protein: CASRTEINTEAFF.